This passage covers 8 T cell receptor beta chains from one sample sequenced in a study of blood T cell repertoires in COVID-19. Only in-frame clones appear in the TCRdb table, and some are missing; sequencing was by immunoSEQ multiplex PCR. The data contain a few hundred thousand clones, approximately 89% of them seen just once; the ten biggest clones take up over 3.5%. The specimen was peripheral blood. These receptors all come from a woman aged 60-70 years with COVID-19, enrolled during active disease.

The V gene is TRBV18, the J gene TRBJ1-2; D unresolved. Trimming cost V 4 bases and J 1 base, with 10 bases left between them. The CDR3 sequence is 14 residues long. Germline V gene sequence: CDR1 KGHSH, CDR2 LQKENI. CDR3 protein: CASSQNEVNYGYTF. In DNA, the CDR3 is TGTGCCAGCTCACAGAACGAGGTTAACTATGGCTACACCTTC. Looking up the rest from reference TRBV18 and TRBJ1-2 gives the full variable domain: NAGVMQNPRHLVRRRGQEARLRCSPMKGHSHVYWYRQLPEEGLKFMVYLQKENIIDESGMPKERFSAEFPKEGPSILRIQQVVRGDSAAYFCASSQNEVNYGYTFGSGTRLTVV.

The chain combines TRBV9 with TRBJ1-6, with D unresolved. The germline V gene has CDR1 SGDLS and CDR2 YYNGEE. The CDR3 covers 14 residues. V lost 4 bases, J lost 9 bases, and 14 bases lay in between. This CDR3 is CASSPLLSGSPLHF. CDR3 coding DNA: TGTGCCAGCAGCCCACTCTTGTCGGGTTCACCCCTCCACTTT.

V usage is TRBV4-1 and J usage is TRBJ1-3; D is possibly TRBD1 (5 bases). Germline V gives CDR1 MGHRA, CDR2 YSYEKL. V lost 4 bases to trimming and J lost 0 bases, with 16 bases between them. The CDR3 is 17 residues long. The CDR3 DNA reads TGCGCCAGCAGCCCCTTCGGGGGGGGGAGCTCTGGAAACACCATATATTTT. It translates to CASSPFGGGSSGNTIYF.

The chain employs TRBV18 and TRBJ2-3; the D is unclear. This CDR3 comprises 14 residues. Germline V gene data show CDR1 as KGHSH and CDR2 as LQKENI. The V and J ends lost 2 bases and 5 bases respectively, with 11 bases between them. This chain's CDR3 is CASSPAEVRDTQYF. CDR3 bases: TGTGCCAGCTCACCAGCTGAGGTGAGAGATACGCAGTATTTT. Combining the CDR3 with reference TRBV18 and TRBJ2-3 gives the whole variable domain NAGVMQNPRHLVRRRGQEARLRCSPMKGHSHVYWYRQLPEEGLKFMVYLQKENIIDESGMPKERFSAEFPKEGPSILRIQQVVRGDSAAYFCASSPAEVRDTQYFGPGTRLTVL.

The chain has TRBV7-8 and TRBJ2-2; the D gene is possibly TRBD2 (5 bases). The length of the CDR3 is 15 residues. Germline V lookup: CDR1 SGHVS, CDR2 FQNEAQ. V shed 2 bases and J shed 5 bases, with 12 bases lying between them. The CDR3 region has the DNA TGTGCCAGCAGCTTACGTTCTAGCAGGACCGGGGAGCTGTTTTTT. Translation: CASSLRSSRTGELFF.

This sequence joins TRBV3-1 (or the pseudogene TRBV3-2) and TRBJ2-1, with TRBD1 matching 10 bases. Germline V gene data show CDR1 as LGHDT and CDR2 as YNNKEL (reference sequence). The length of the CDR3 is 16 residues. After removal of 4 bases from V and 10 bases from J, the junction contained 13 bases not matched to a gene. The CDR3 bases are TGTGCCAGCAGCCCCCCGCCGGGACAGGGGCCGGGAGAGCAGTTCTTC. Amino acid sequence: CASSPPPGQGPGEQFF.

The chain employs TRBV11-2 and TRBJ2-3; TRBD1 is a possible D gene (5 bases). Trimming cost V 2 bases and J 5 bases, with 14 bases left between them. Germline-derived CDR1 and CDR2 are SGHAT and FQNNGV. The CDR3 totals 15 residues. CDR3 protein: CASSLSLQVEDTQYF. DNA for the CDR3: TGTGCCAGCAGCTTATCATTACAGGTTGAAGATACGCAGTATTTT. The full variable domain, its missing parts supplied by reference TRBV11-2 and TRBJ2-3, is EAGVAQSPRYKIIEKRQSVAFWCNPISGHATLYWYQQILGQGPKLLIQFQNNGVVDDSQLPKDRFSAERLKGVDSTLKIQPAKLEDSAVYLCASSLSLQVEDTQYFGPGTRLTVL.

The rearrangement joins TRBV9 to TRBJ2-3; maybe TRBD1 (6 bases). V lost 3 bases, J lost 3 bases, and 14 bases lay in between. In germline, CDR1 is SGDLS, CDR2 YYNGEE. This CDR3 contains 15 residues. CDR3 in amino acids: CASSADRTETDTQYF. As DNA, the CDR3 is TGTGCCAGCAGCGCTGACAGGACGGAAACAGATACGCAGTATTTT.